This entry lists 16 T cell receptor beta chains sequenced from one sample in a study of T cell clones after liver transplantation. The repertoire was sequenced with immunoSEQ multiplex PCR; TCRdb's copy has only in-frame clones and lacks some. Counted here are more than 45,000 clones, 70% to 80% occurring once; the ten biggest clones make up less than 3.5%. The material was CD4+ T cells from blood, obtained at the approximately 15-month timepoint. The receptors shown here come from a human patient who received a liver transplant. The graft donor may account for some of the T cells.

The genes are TRBV30 and TRBJ1-1, with TRBD1 identical over 11 bases. The CDR3 loop spans 15 amino acids. The ends lost 0 bases at V and 4 bases at J; junction bases unmatched: 4. CDR1 is GTSNPN and CDR2 is SVGIG in the germline V gene (reference sequence). CDR3 DNA sequence: TGTGCCTGGAGTGTACCGGACAGGGGGCGCACTGAAGCTTTCTTT. Translated, it gives CAWSVPDRGRTEAFF.

This clone rates as medium-sized (0.01 to 0.1%). The rearrangement links TRBV19 to TRBJ2-7, with D tentatively TRBD2 (5 bases). Germline V gives CDR1 LNHDA, CDR2 SQIVND (reference sequence). Trimming removed 1 base at V and 0 bases at J, with 10 bases between. This CDR3 contains 15 residues. The CDR3 DNA is TGTGCCAGTAGTATAGGGACGGGGAGCTCCTACGAGCAGTACTTC. Its translation is CASSIGTGSSYEQYF. Using reference TRBV19 and TRBJ2-7 for the parts outside the CDR3, the full variable domain is DGGITQSPKYLFRKEGQNVTLSCEQNLNHDAMYWYRQDPGQGLRLIYYSQIVNDFQKGDIAEGYSVSREKKESFPLTVTSAQKNPTAFYLCASSIGTGSSYEQYFGPGTRLTVT.

The rearrangement joins TRBV2 to TRBJ2-1; 9 nucleotides agree with TRBD2. The CDR3 loop spans 12 amino acids. Germline CDR1 is SNHLY and CDR2 is FYNNEI. Unmatched junction bases numbered 5, after V lost 7 bases and J lost 10 bases. The CDR3 coding sequence is TGTGCCAGCAACCGTGCGGGGGGGGAGCAGTTCTTC. This translates into CASNRAGGEQFF. Filled out from reference TRBV2 and TRBJ2-1, the complete variable domain reads EPEVTQTPSHQVTQMGQEVILRCVPISNHLYFYWYRQILGQKVEFLVSFYNNEISEKSEIFDDQFSVERPDGSNFTLKIRSTKLEDSAMYFCASNRAGGEQFFGPGTRLTVL.

The J gene is TRBJ2-3, the V gene TRBV2; D gene unclear. CDR1 is SNHLY, CDR2 FYNNEI, per germline. This CDR3 has 14 residues. Trimming took 3 bases from V and 2 from J, leaving 9 bases between them. The chain's CDR3 is CASSESTDTDTQYF. CDR3 in DNA: TGTGCCAGCAGTGAGTCCACGGACACAGATACGCAGTATTTT.

The chain links TRBV9 to TRBJ1-1; perhaps TRBD1 as D (6 bases). Trimming stripped 0 bases from V and 5 bases from J, with 17 bases between. The CDR3 has 16 amino acids. Germline-derived CDR1 and CDR2 are SGDLS and YYNGEE. The DNA of the CDR3 is TGTGCCAGCAGCGTAGCTAGGGTAGGGGGGAGTACTGAAGCTTTCTTT. Amino acid sequence: CASSVARVGGSTEAFF.

Note on this clone: One base away lies a much larger clone, so this may be a sequencing read error. CDR3 region: CASSGGGGTDTQYF. The CDR3 coding sequence is TGTGCCAGCAGCGGAGGGGGGGGCACAGATACGCAGTATTTT. The chain has TRBV5-6 and TRBJ2-3; tentatively, D is TRBD2 (7 bases). Deletions cut 4 bases from V and 1 base from J, with 10 bases between. The CDR3 spans 14 residues. Germline CDR1 reads SGHDT; CDR2 reads YYEEEE.

In this sample, this clone turned up a few times. The V and J genes are TRBV28 and TRBJ1-2, with unresolved D. The CDR3 is 15 residues long. Germline CDR1 is MDHEN and CDR2 is SYDVKM. Deletions cut 1 base from V and 4 bases from J, with 13 bases between. The CDR3 sequence is CASSLLGQQSYGYTF. The CDR3 DNA reads as TGTGCCAGCAGTTTATTGGGCCAACAGTCCTATGGCTACACCTTC.

This clone was counted once. The V gene is TRBV27, the J gene TRBJ1-4; TRBD1 might be the D (6 bases). Per germline, CDR1 MNHEY and CDR2 SMNVEV (reference sequence). Trimming left V 3 bases short and J 8 bases short, with 13 bases between. This CDR3 contains 14 residues. The CDR3 DNA follows: TGTGCCAGCAGTTTCAGGGGCCCCTGGGAAAAACTGTTTTTT. Its protein is CASSFRGPWEKLFF.

V is TRBV19 and J is TRBJ2-5, with 8 bases aligning to TRBD1. Germline V lookup: CDR1 LNHDA, CDR2 SQIVND (reference sequence). This CDR3 contains 15 residues. Trimming removed 1 base from V and 7 bases from J; junction bases left unmatched: 8. The CDR3 DNA sequence: TGTGCCAGTAGTATAGGGGGGGACAGGAGTGGGACCCAGTACTTC. Residues: CASSIGGDRSGTQYF.

The chain carries TRBV7-2 and TRBJ2-2; 11 bases map to TRBD2. V dropped 5 bases and J dropped 1; count of bases not matched to a gene: 3. Germline CDR1 reads SGHTA; CDR2 reads FQGNSA. The CDR3 loop spans 16 amino acids. As DNA, the CDR3 is TGTGCCAGCAGCCGGGGACTAGCGGTGAACACCGGGGAGCTGTTTTTT. The encoded protein is CASSRGLAVNTGELFF.

This clone was seen more than once but under ten times. This chain connects TRBV6-6 to TRBJ2-1; 9 positions agree with TRBD2. J lost 9 bases, V lost 5 bases, and 8 bases had no gene match. This CDR3 is built from 14 residues. Germline-derived CDR1 and CDR2 are MNHNY and SVGAGI (reference sequence). The CDR3 loop is CASSLSGSQGEQFF. CDR3 coding DNA: TGTGCCAGCAGTCTTAGCGGGAGTCAAGGTGAGCAGTTCTTC.

The V gene is TRBV5-1, the J gene TRBJ1-1; 8 bases agree with TRBD1. J was trimmed by 7 bases and V by 0 bases; bases with no gene match: 11. This CDR3 contains 16 residues. The V gene's germline CDR1 is SGHRS and CDR2 YFSETQ. The CDR3 DNA is TGCGCCAGCAGCTTGGGGGTCGGACAGGGCCAGGATGAAGCTTTCTTT. It yields the protein CASSLGVGQGQDEAFF.

The chain links TRBV7-9 to TRBJ2-5, with D possibly matching TRBD1 (5 bases). Trimming cost V 2 bases and J 4 bases, with 11 bases left between them. The CDR3 spans 14 residues. Per the germline V gene, CDR1 is SEHNR and CDR2 is FQNEAQ (reference sequence). CDR3 region: CASSLMGQTETQYF. In DNA, the CDR3 is TGTGCCAGCAGCTTAATGGGGCAGACAGAGACCCAGTACTTC.

The chain uses TRBV2 and TRBJ2-3, with D maybe TRBD1 (5 bases). Trimming took 6 bases from V and 1 from J, leaving 20 bases between them. The CDR3 is made up of 17 amino acids. Germline V gene data show CDR1 as SNHLY and CDR2 as FYNNEI. The CDR3 bases are TGTGCCAGCAGGAGTGGCAGGGCCTCTATTCGCACAGATACGCAGTATTTT. It encodes CASRSGRASIRTDTQYF.

The chain joins TRBV28 to TRBJ2-1; the match to TRBD1 covers 7 bases. The germline CDR1 and CDR2 sequences are MDHEN and SYDVKM. Losses at the gene ends were 6 bases for V and 6 bases for J; bases not matched to a gene: 17. This CDR3 spans 17 amino acids. CDR3 nucleotide sequence: TGTGCCAGCAGCCACACCCCAAGGACAGGTATCGGCAATGAGCAGTTCTTC. Translation: CASSHTPRTGIGNEQFF. Full variable domain (missing parts from reference TRBV28 and TRBJ2-1): DVKVTQSSRYLVKRTGEKVFLECVQDMDHENMFWYRQDPGLGLRLIYFSYDVKMKEKGDIPEGYSVSREKKERFSLILESASTNQTSMYLCASSHTPRTGIGNEQFFGPGTRLTVL.

This clone showed up just a few times. The V gene is TRBV29-1, the J gene TRBJ2-3; TRBD1 is a possible D gene (6 bases). There are 14 residues in the CDR3. Trimming took off 4 bases at V and 2 bases at J, with 13 bases between the two ends. In germline, CDR1 is SQVTM, CDR2 ANQGSEA. This CDR3 is CSVGGQLLTDTQYF. The CDR3 coding sequence is TGCAGCGTTGGAGGACAGCTTCTCACAGATACGCAGTATTTT.